The 12 T cell receptor beta chains below were found in one sample sequenced in a study of PD-1 blockade in classical Hodgkin lymphoma (TCRdb year 2020). The time point label corresponds to: cycle 4 day 1 (C4D1), after about 6 weeks of nivolumab. All trial patients had relapsed after autologous stem cell transplantation, with cohorts A, B and C differing in prior brentuximab vedotin exposure. To prepare the library, the immunoSEQ multiplex PCR assay was applied. TCRdb retrieved this table from immuneACCESS and kept in-frame rearrangements only. Not all clones are present; in checked studies, unresolved V genes account for under half, and no reason is known for the remainder. This sample has 25,000 to 35,000 clones in its table, and less than 75% of those were observed once. The ten largest clones add up to around 3.7% of the sample. Sequencing was performed on peripheral blood mononuclear cells (PBMCs), taken before the fourth cycle of nivolumab. The source is a human donor with classical Hodgkin lymphoma.

The V and J genes are TRBV4-2 and TRBJ1-3, with TRBD1 matching 8 bases. Germline CDR1 is LGHNA and CDR2 is YNFKEQ. Losses at the gene ends were 6 bases for V and 8 bases for J; bases not matched to a gene: 9. The CDR3 runs 14 residues. In DNA, the CDR3 is TGTGCCAGCAGTACCTCAGGGGGCCTCCACACCATATATTTT. Protein: CASSTSGGLHTIYF.

This chain links TRBV7-9 with TRBJ2-7; no clear D. The CDR3 consists of 16 residues. Germline lookup yields CDR1 SEHNR and CDR2 FQNEAQ (reference sequence). Trimming took 1 base from V and 0 from J, leaving 13 bases between them. CDR3 protein: CASSLGPPRLSYEQYF. The CDR3 DNA is TGTGCCAGCAGCTTAGGTCCCCCCAGACTCTCCTACGAGCAGTACTTC.

Only a few counts were recorded for this clone. The gene calls are TRBV6-5 and TRBJ2-2, with D possibly being TRBD2 (6 bases). CDR3 size: 15 residues. V gave up 6 bases and J gave up 1 base, with 12 bases separating them. Per germline, CDR1 MNHEY and CDR2 SVGAGI. CDR3 sequence (DNA): TGTGCCAGCAGCCAGCGGGTCGTGAACACCGGGGAGCTGTTTTTT. Translated, it gives CASSQRVVNTGELFF.

This clone turned up a few times. J is TRBJ2-1 and V is TRBV5-1; D is undetermined. Germline loops: CDR1 SGHRS, CDR2 YFSETQ. CDR3 size: 13 residues. V was trimmed by 7 bases and J by 6 bases, leaving 14 bases between them. The CDR3 sequence is CASEYRPANEQFF. The CDR3 nucleotides are TGCGCCAGCGAATATCGGCCGGCCAATGAGCAGTTCTTC.

V gene TRBV27 combines with J gene TRBJ2-5, with D unresolved. The DNA end favors TRBJ2-7, so the J call may be wrong. The CDR3 runs 14 residues. CDR1 and CDR2 (germline): MNHEY, SMNVEV (reference sequence). The CDR3 loop is CASSPPARSYEQYF. In DNA, the CDR3 is TGTGCCAGCAGTCCGCCGGCTAGATCCTACGAGCAGTACTTC.

This clone was counted between two and nine times. The V call is TRBV11-2, the J call TRBJ2-7; TRBD1 might be the D (8 bases). Germline CDR1 and CDR2: SGHAT and FQNNGV. There are 14 residues in the CDR3. Trimming took off 5 bases at V and 7 bases at J, with 18 bases between the two ends. The CDR3 region has the DNA TGTGCCAGCAGCATCGGACAGGGACTACAAGAGCAGTACTTC. This codes for CASSIGQGLQEQYF.

The chain uses TRBV6-5 and TRBJ1-1; D may be TRBD1 (5 bases). CDR3 length: 14 residues. Germline loops: CDR1 MNHEY, CDR2 SVGAGI. Trimming took off 0 bases at V and 1 base at J, with 6 bases between the two ends. CDR3 coding DNA: TGTGCCAGCAGTTACTCGGGGGAGAACACTGAAGCTTTCTTT. It yields the protein CASSYSGENTEAFF.

The chain recombines TRBV12-5 with TRBJ2-7; the D call may be TRBD1 or TRBD2 (5 bases each). Between the trimmed V and J ends, which lost 6 bases and 4 bases, there was a span of 16 bases. The CDR3 length is 14 residues. Looked up from germline, CDR1 is LGHNT and CDR2 is FRNRAP. As DNA, the CDR3 is TGTGCTAGTGGATCCGGGGCGAACCGGTACGAGCAGTACTTC. It yields the protein CASGSGANRYEQYF.

This chain links TRBV5-6 with TRBJ2-1; 12 bases line up with TRBD2. The CDR3 spans 15 residues. V shed 4 bases, J shed 7 bases, and the junction held 6 bases outside the gene matches. Germline assignment: CDR1 SGHDT and CDR2 YYEEEE. CDR3 DNA sequence: TGTGCCAGCAGCATGCTAGCGGGGGGGCCAAATGAGCAGTTCTTC. Translating it yields CASSMLAGGPNEQFF.

V usage is TRBV27 and J usage is TRBJ2-1; D not certain. Germline-derived CDR1 and CDR2 are MNHEY and SMNVEV (reference sequence). Trimming took 5 bases from V and 0 from J, leaving 17 bases between them. CDR3 size: 17 residues. The CDR3 is CASSGYDLAGSYNEQFF. The CDR3 DNA sequence: TGTGCCAGCAGTGGATACGACTTAGCCGGCTCCTACAATGAGCAGTTCTTC.

As to this clone: Its ends do not fully match the called genes, so a read error is possible. The chain is built from TRBV30 and TRBJ2-1, with 8 positions matching TRBD2. The CDR3 runs 10 residues. Germline lookup yields CDR1 GTSNPN and CDR2 SVGIG (reference sequence). CDR3 nucleotides: TGTGCCTGCACCGGGACTAGTCCAATCTTC. Protein product: CACTGTSPIF.

This clone showed up just once. The chain recombines TRBV27 with TRBJ2-3; 8 positions match TRBD1. CDR1 is MNHEY, CDR2 SMNVEV, per germline (reference sequence). This CDR3 contains 19 residues. The J segment lost 4 bases and the V segment lost 2 bases, leaving 17 bases of the junction unmatched. The CDR3, as DNA: TGTGCCAGCAGTTTAAGCCGGGTTTTTGGGCAGGGGGCATCAGATACGCAGTATTTT. Translation: CASSLSRVFGQGASDTQYF.